Shown below are 10 T cell receptor beta chains from a single sample sequenced in a study of PD-L1 blockade in urothelial cancer. Some clones are missing from TCRdb's copy, which holds only in-frame ones; the method was immunoSEQ multiplex PCR. Of 48,000 or so clones listed, roughly 80% are singletons. As to time point: peripheral blood 6 weeks after treatment start. The input for sequencing was PBMCs, taken around atezolizumab (anti-PD-L1) treatment. The receptors stem from a man between 70 and 80 years old with urothelial cancer.

The rearrangement uses TRBV27 and TRBJ1-1; no clear D gene. CDR1 is MNHEY, CDR2 SMNVEV, per germline (reference sequence). V lost 5 bases and J 4 bases, leaving 14 bases between the germline ends. The CDR3 totals 14 residues. CDR3 nucleotides: TGTGCCAGCAGTCCCGGGAGGGTGGGCACTGAAGCTTTCTTT. Amino acid sequence: CASSPGRVGTEAFF.

The gene calls are TRBV7-2 and TRBJ2-1; D call uncertain. CDR1 is SGHTA, CDR2 FQGNSA, per germline. Deletions cut 1 base from V and 9 bases from J, with 4 bases between. The CDR3 consists of 11 residues. The DNA of the CDR3 is TGTGCCAGCAGCTTAGTCGGTGAGCAGTTCTTC. Translation: CASSLVGEQFF.

The gene calls are TRBV5-1 and TRBJ2-1; 10 nucleotides line up with TRBD1. V shed 4 bases and J 4 bases; nucleotides not matched to a gene: 5. CDR1 is SGHRS, CDR2 YFSETQ, per germline. This CDR3 comprises 15 residues. The CDR3 DNA follows: TGCGCCAGCAGCGCGGGACAGGGGTCTTACAATGAGCAGTTCTTC. Its protein is CASSAGQGSYNEQFF. Full variable domain (remainder filled in from reference TRBV5-1 and TRBJ2-1): KAGVTQTPRYLIKTRGQQVTLSCSPISGHRSVSWYQQTPGQGLQFLFEYFSETQRNKGNFPGRFSGRQFSNSRSEMNVSTLELGDSALYLCASSAGQGSYNEQFFGPGTRLTVL.

V gene TRBV11-3 combines with J gene TRBJ2-2; D possibly corresponds to TRBD2 (6 bases). The CDR3 loop spans 16 amino acids. Trimming removed 5 bases from V and 6 bases from J, with 19 bases in between. Germline V gene data show CDR1 as SGHNT and CDR2 as YENEEA. The CDR3 is CASSPSGGSRAGELFF. The CDR3 DNA follows: TGTGCCAGCAGCCCCAGTGGAGGGAGTCGCGCCGGGGAGCTGTTTTTT.

This rearrangement joins TRBV7-2 to TRBJ2-1; perhaps TRBD2 as D (5 bases). This CDR3 contains 19 residues. Per germline, CDR1 SGHTA and CDR2 FQGNSA. With 2 bases removed from V and 4 bases from J, the gap between germline ends came to 24 bases. CDR3 coding DNA: TGTGCCAGCAGCTTACCTCCCTTAGGAATTCGGGGTGGGTACAATGAGCAGTTCTTC. This encodes CASSLPPLGIRGGYNEQFF.

This clone was counted only a few times. This chain connects TRBV5-6 to TRBJ2-7, with 10 bases that match TRBD2. CDR3 length equals 13 residues. V was pared by 4 bases and J by 3 bases, with 1 base of the junction left unmatched. From germline, CDR1 is SGHDT and CDR2 YYEEEE. CDR3 in amino acids: CASSRTSGYEQYF. Here the CDR3 DNA reads TGTGCCAGCAGCCGGACTAGCGGCTACGAGCAGTACTTC.

The rearrangement uses TRBV5-1 and TRBJ2-3, with TRBD1 matching over 7 bases. The germline gives CDR1 SGHRS, CDR2 YFSETQ. V shed 0 bases, J shed 6 bases, and the junction held 7 bases outside the gene matches. The CDR3 runs to 15 residues. The CDR3 nucleotides are TGCGCCAGCAGCTTGGGACAGGGAGTATCTGATACGCAGTATTTT. Translated, it gives CASSLGQGVSDTQYF.

The chain links TRBV28 to TRBJ1-2; D might be TRBD1 (5 bases). Trimming stripped 5 bases from V and 6 bases from J, with 10 bases between. Germline V CDR1 and CDR2: MDHEN, SYDVKM. This CDR3 is 12 amino acids long. The CDR3 is CASSGAGHGYTF. For the CDR3, the DNA is TGTGCCAGCAGTGGGGCGGGGCATGGCTACACCTTC.

The CDR3 loop reads CASSWQGGTGELFF. The CDR3 DNA is TGTGCCAGCAGTTGGCAGGGGGGCACCGGGGAGCTGTTTTTT. This chain links TRBV27 with TRBJ2-2; possible D gene TRBD1, 7 bases. The CDR3 loop spans 14 amino acids. Germline V gives CDR1 MNHEY, CDR2 SMNVEV (reference sequence). Trimming removed 4 bases from V and 4 bases from J, with 10 bases in between.

The chain links TRBV28 to TRBJ2-3; D is perhaps TRBD2 (6 bases). Trimming removed 1 base from V and 1 base from J, with 9 bases in between. The CDR3 runs 15 residues. Germline CDR1 reads MDHEN; CDR2 reads SYDVKM. Written as DNA, the CDR3 is TGTGCCAGCAGTTTATTGGGACTTGGCACAGATACGCAGTATTTT. Amino acids: CASSLLGLGTDTQYF.